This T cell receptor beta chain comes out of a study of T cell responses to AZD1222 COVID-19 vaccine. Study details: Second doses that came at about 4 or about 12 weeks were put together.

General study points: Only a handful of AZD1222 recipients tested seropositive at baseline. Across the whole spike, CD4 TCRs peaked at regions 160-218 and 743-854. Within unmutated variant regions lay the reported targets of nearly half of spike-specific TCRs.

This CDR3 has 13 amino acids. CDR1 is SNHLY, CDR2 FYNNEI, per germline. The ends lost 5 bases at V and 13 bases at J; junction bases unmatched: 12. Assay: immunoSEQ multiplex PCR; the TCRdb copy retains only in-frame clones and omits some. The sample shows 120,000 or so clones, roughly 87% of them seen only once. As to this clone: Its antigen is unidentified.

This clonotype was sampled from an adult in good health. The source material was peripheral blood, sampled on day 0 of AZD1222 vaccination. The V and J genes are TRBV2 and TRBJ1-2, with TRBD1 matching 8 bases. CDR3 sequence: CASSHDRGVEGTF. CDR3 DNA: TGTGCCAGCAGTCACGACAGGGGAGTTGAGGGCACCTTC.